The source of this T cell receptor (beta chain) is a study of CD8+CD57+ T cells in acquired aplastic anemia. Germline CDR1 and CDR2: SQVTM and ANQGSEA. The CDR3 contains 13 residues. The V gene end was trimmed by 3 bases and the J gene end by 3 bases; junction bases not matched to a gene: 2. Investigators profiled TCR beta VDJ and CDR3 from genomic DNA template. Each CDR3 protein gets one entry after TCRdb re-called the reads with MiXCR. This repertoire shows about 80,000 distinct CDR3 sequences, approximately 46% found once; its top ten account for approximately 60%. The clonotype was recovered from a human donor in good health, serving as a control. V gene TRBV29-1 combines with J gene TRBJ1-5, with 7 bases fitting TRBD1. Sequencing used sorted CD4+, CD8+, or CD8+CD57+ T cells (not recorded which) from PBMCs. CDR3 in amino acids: CSVDTGVNQPQHF. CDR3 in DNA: TGCAGCGTTGACACAGGGGTCAATCAGCCCCAGCATTTT.